This is a list of T cell receptor beta chains from one sample in a study of identical twins. TCRdb reprocessed the 5' RACE reads via MiXCR and lists one record per CDR3 protein. The repertoire holds 600,000 to 700,000 distinct CDR3 sequences, with around 20% as singletons. The same data also went into a second study, on T cells expressing NK-cell markers.

The sequenced sample consisted of PBMCs. Every receptor here comes from a woman between 18 and 29 years old in good health. Both conserved end residues are part of each CDR3. D genes are given only for firm matches. Only part of the rows carry a size: once, few, many, or a class if the clone is expanded.

CDR3 DNA: TGCAGCGCGGGCAAGGGGGACGGAACCTACAATGAGCAGTTCTTC
CDR3 protein: CSAGKGDGTYNEQFF
clone size: many
V gene: TRBV29-1
J gene: TRBJ2-1
D gene: -

CDR3 DNA: TGTGCCAGCAGCCCATACGGACGAGAAAAACTGTTTTTT
CDR3 protein: CASSPYGREKLFF
clone size: -
V gene: TRBV7-2
J gene: TRBJ1-4
D gene: -

CDR3 DNA: TGCAGTGCTAGAAACACGGGGCGGGGAAATGAGCAGTTCTTC
CDR3 protein: CSARNTGRGNEQFF
clone size: few
V gene: TRBV20-1
J gene: TRBJ2-1
D gene: -

CDR3 DNA: TGTGCCAGCAGTCCCTCGGGGGGGGTCCCCTACGAGCAGTACTTC
CDR3 protein: CASSPSGGVPYEQYF
clone size: few
V gene: TRBV6-5
J gene: TRBJ2-7
D gene: TRBD2

CDR3 DNA: TGCAGCGTTGGTGACCCCGGAGCCGTTCAGTACTTC
CDR3 protein: CSVGDPGAVQYF
clone size: few
V gene: TRBV29-1
J gene: TRBJ2-4
D gene: -

CDR3 DNA: TGTGACAGCAGTTTGGACAGGGGACATGAGCAGTTCTTC
CDR3 protein: CDSSLDRGHEQFF
clone size: -
V gene: TRBV12-3/TRBV12-4
J gene: TRBJ2-1
D gene: TRBD1

CDR3 DNA: TGTGCCAGCTTGAGTATGTACACTGAAGCTTTCTTT
CDR3 protein: CASLSMYTEAFF
clone size: few
V gene: TRBV12-3/TRBV12-4
J gene: TRBJ1-1
D gene: -

CDR3 DNA: TGCGCCAGCAGCTTAGAGGGCCCCGGGGCTTTCTTT
CDR3 protein: CASSLEGPGAFF
clone size: -
V gene: TRBV5-1
J gene: TRBJ1-1
D gene: -

CDR3 DNA: TGTGCCAGCAGCGGGAGGGACAGCCCCTACGAGCAGTACTTC
CDR3 protein: CASSGRDSPYEQYF
clone size: -
V gene: TRBV9
J gene: TRBJ2-7
D gene: -

CDR3 DNA: TGCAGTGCTGGGAGTAGCGCGAGCTCCTACAATGAGCAGTTCTTC
CDR3 protein: CSAGSSASSYNEQFF
clone size: -
V gene: TRBV20-1
J gene: TRBJ2-1
D gene: -

CDR3 DNA: TGTGCCAGCAGTTTAGTGGAGGAAAGTGGCTACACCTTC
CDR3 protein: CASSLVEESGYTF
clone size: many
V gene: TRBV12-3/TRBV12-4
J gene: TRBJ1-2
D gene: -

CDR3 DNA: TGCGCCAGCAGCCCAATGACCCCAATGAACACTGAAGCTTTCTTT
CDR3 protein: CASSPMTPMNTEAFF
clone size: few
V gene: TRBV5-1
J gene: TRBJ1-1
D gene: -

CDR3 DNA: TGTGCCAGCAGTGAAGACCTTCTAGCGGGAGTTGCCCTCTCCTACAATGAGCAGTTCTTC
CDR3 protein: CASSEDLLAGVALSYNEQFF
clone size: few
V gene: TRBV2
J gene: TRBJ2-1
D gene: TRBD2

CDR3 DNA: TGTGCCAGCAGGGGGCTAGTAACAACAGATACGCAGTATTTT
CDR3 protein: CASRGLVTTDTQYF
clone size: many
V gene: TRBV12-3/TRBV12-4
J gene: TRBJ2-3
D gene: -

CDR3 DNA: TGTGCCAGCAGTCTAAAGCGCACAGATACGCAGTATTTT
CDR3 protein: CASSLKRTDTQYF
clone size: few
V gene: TRBV27
J gene: TRBJ2-3
D gene: -

CDR3 DNA: TGTGCCAGTAGTATATCTGGCCTCACGAACTATGGCTACACCTTC
CDR3 protein: CASSISGLTNYGYTF
clone size: -
V gene: TRBV19
J gene: TRBJ1-2
D gene: -

CDR3 DNA: TGTGCCAGCAGCGTAACAGGGGGCCCGGCCAACGAGCAGTACTTC
CDR3 protein: CASSVTGGPANEQYF
clone size: -
V gene: TRBV11-2
J gene: TRBJ2-7
D gene: TRBD1

CDR3 DNA: TGTGCCAGCAGCCAGGGGCCAGCGAGCTCCTACAATGAGCAGTTCTTC
CDR3 protein: CASSQGPASSYNEQFF
clone size: few
V gene: TRBV4-2
J gene: TRBJ2-1
D gene: -

CDR3 DNA: TGCAGTGCTAGATATAGCGGGAGGGATTACGAGCAGTACTTC
CDR3 protein: CSARYSGRDYEQYF
clone size: -
V gene: TRBV20-1
J gene: TRBJ2-7
D gene: TRBD2

CDR3 DNA: TGTGCCATCAGGGAGGGACAGGGGGGCTACGAGCAGTACTTC
CDR3 protein: CAIREGQGGYEQYF
clone size: -
V gene: TRBV10-3
J gene: TRBJ2-7
D gene: TRBD1

CDR3 DNA: TGCGCCAGCAGCCCGGGGACATTTACAGATACGCAGTATTTT
CDR3 protein: CASSPGTFTDTQYF
clone size: few
V gene: TRBV5-1
J gene: TRBJ2-3
D gene: -

CDR3 DNA: TGCAGTGTCGCGCCGGGCCTATCCCACAGGGAAGGCTACACCTTC
CDR3 protein: CSVAPGLSHREGYTF
clone size: few
V gene: TRBV20-1
J gene: TRBJ1-2
D gene: -

CDR3 DNA: TGTGCCAGCAGCCCCAACTTAAACTCGAACACCGGGGAGCTGTTTTTT
CDR3 protein: CASSPNLNSNTGELFF
clone size: many
V gene: TRBV28
J gene: TRBJ2-2
D gene: -

CDR3 DNA: TGTGCCAGCAGTTTGCGATCTGGAAACACCATATATTTT
CDR3 protein: CASSLRSGNTIYF
clone size: many
V gene: TRBV12-3/TRBV12-4
J gene: TRBJ1-3
D gene: -

CDR3 DNA: TGTGCCAGCAGTGATGGAGCAGGTCCACTCATGGAGACCCAGTACTTC
CDR3 protein: CASSDGAGPLMETQYF
clone size: -
V gene: TRBV6-1
J gene: TRBJ2-5
D gene: -

CDR3 DNA: TGTGCCAGCAGTTACTGGGGACAAGGTCGGTCCGATACGCAGTATTTT
CDR3 protein: CASSYWGQGRSDTQYF
clone size: few
V gene: TRBV6-5
J gene: TRBJ2-3
D gene: -

CDR3 DNA: TGTGCCACCAGTGATCCGCGGACAGGGGGAGATACGCAGTATTTT
CDR3 protein: CATSDPRTGGDTQYF
clone size: few
V gene: TRBV24-1
J gene: TRBJ2-3
D gene: TRBD1

CDR3 DNA: TGTGCCACCAGCAACCTCAACTTTGGAGCTTTCTTT
CDR3 protein: CATSNLNFGAFF
clone size: -
V gene: TRBV15
J gene: TRBJ1-1
D gene: -

CDR3 DNA: TGTGCCAGCAGCGTCAATCCGGGGTCAGATACGCAGTATTTT
CDR3 protein: CASSVNPGSDTQYF
clone size: -
V gene: TRBV9
J gene: TRBJ2-3
D gene: -